This TCR beta chain was identified during a study of cytomegalovirus exposure and HLA in healthy donors (dated by TCRdb to about 2017). Regarding the research as a whole: An earlier analysis of 587 of the donors reported about 250 Gb of sequence data and around 110 million unique TCR beta sequences from 150 million to 200 million T cells. Donor age, sex, ethnicity and CMV serostatus were compiled alongside the repertoire data. High-throughput TCR immunosequencing, statistical association of individual TCRs with disease status, and machine learning were combined to predict cytomegalovirus infection status. An earlier analysis of 587 of the donors applied high-throughput TCR beta sequencing to assess whether each TCR beta V gene segment acted as functional or pseudogenic. A later genetic analysis used genome-wide SNP genotypes for about 65% of the roughly 700 donors, treating that subset as a discovery cohort. Rather than using new phenotypic data, the later analysis identified candidate immune exposures from TCR beta sequences and from how often those sequences occurred across donors. Of the roughly 400 genotyped donors, 65% to 90% fell in the genetic ancestry cluster associated with self-reported Caucasian donors. To study patterns of TCR occurrence, a later analysis re-analyzed previously published TCR beta repertoires from 500 to 850 donors and added high-resolution HLA genotyping. Class I and class II HLA loci were covered by the typing at four-digit resolution. The T cell repertoires of some 670 subjects were profiled by immunosequencing and related to cytomegalovirus serostatus. Roughly five DR-DQ haplotypes were treated as single units for association and clustering because of strong linkage in the cohort. Every repertoire in the discovery cohort had been generated on one and the same sequencing platform. Approximately 300 gigabases of sequencing data and around 90 million unique TCR sequences made up an early release that covered approximately 650 HLA-typed donors. The study was designed to test whether signatures of past pathogen exposure could be identified by cataloging public T cell receptors. Across 398 genotyped donors of the cohort, an average of approximately 220,000 unique TCR beta nucleotide sequences per donor were sequenced, and 15% to 20% of those sequences were non-productive. In addition to the first cohort of roughly 670 subjects, a separate validation cohort of about 120 different subjects was used. Typing coverage varied by locus: roughly 620-640 donors for A, B, C, DRB1 and DQB1; approximately 500 for DQA1; over 600 for DPA1; approximately 470 for DPB1.

The germline V gene provides CDR1 SNHLY and CDR2 FYNNEI. The V end loses 6 bases and the J end loses 4 bases, and a stretch of 11 bases separates them. Measured from the cysteine to the phenylalanine, the CDR3 is 13 residues long. Just CDR3 DNA is preserved here, 39 bases in frame from base 1. Broader findings and caveats from the paper: The authors suggested that the approach could potentially be extended to other disease states and immunological phenotypes. Compared with the roughly 670-donor mean, donors in an Asian-associated ancestry cluster had fewer N-insertions in productive TCRs, according to a later genetic analysis. The study listed around 160 TCR beta chains as associated with cytomegalovirus. Most TCR sequences were seen in very few donors, while some public TCRs were found in many individuals. A further reported finding was that TCR beta sequences accurately predicted the HLA-A and HLA-B alleles for most subjects in the first cohort. In a later analysis, most CMV-associated TCR beta chains were found to appear HLA-restricted, with HLA associations seemingly driven largely by CMV exposure. A later analysis found that HLA-associated TCR beta chains were more clonally expanded and had lower generation probabilities than equally common non-associated chains. A group of highly shared sequence variants was considered likely to be a technical artifact of the sequencing pipeline. In both the original and validation cohorts, the classifier was reported to diagnose cytomegalovirus status with high specificity and sensitivity. When HLA alleles, especially DR and DQ, strongly co-occurred, attributing TCR associations to individual alleles was difficult. Some IMGT-functional V segments, including TRBV6-2 and TRBV6-3, could not be distinguished by the 87-base-pair reads and were therefore excluded. Because HLA typing was missing for some donors at each locus, association tests included only the typed subset. According to a later analysis, parvovirus B19, influenza, CMV and Epstein-Barr virus appeared linked to several top co-occurrence clusters. A later genetic analysis associated a missense DCLRE1C variant with V-gene and J-gene trimming of TCR beta chains, and an independent cohort replicated the association. In an earlier analysis of about 550 of the donors, most TCR beta V segments were observed in productive rearrangements about 87% or about 30% of the time, broadly matching IMGT annotations. A later analysis found that TCR association rates varied across HLA loci, with DRB1 alleles showing the most associated TCRs and HLA-C alleles the fewest. Because counts were too low, more than 15 rarely observed V segments, including chromosome 9 orphons, were excluded from the earlier analysis of 587 of the donors. Presence/absence analyses assumed roughly uniform sequencing depth across donors, an assumption that may not hold. The only immune exposure information available for the cohort was CMV serostatus. This cohort had only TCR beta chains sequenced, and the lack of alpha or paired-chain data limited which features could be detected. A later analysis associated about 17,000 TCR beta sequences with specific HLA alleles at a false discovery rate of 0.05. Linkage disequilibrium might explain the correlated functional status among segregating V segments, but an unknown experimental factor could not be excluded. Three of the identified cytomegalovirus-associated TCR beta chains were confirmed in vitro to be specific for cytomegalovirus antigens.

In total, 630 or so healthy bone marrow donors made up the cohort. All cohort members were sampled while nominally healthy, although unrecorded immune exposures were likely present. The donor was CMV seronegative and was included in the group of 352 seronegative cohort members. A peripheral blood sample was collected from each donor, and TCR beta sequencing was performed on peripheral blood mononuclear cells. Genomic DNA extraction from the blood cell samples was performed with the Qiagen DNeasy Blood Extraction Kit. Details on this clone: What this receptor recognizes is not known. One base away there is no much larger clone; base qualities are not given.

Library generation was performed with the immunoSEQ multiplex PCR assay. For the multiplex PCR, a mixture combining 60 forward primers for TCR Vbeta segments and 13 reverse primers for TCR Jbeta segments was used. A multiplex PCR assay on genomic DNA amplified the CDR3 region of rearranged TCR beta genes. Amplified TCR beta libraries were sequenced as 87-base-pair reads on the Illumina HiSeq System. Per the source publication's procedure: A later analysis tallied around 80 million unique TCR beta chains across the 700 or so repertoires, and approximately 12 million of those chains were shared by two or more donors. Raw reads were error-corrected and collapsed into unique sequences by a nearest-neighbor algorithm in which closely related sequences were merged to remove PCR and sequencing errors. To assign V, D and J gene segments, CDR3 sequences were aligned to IMGT reference sequences. For a sequence to be retained, a match of at least six nucleotides to both a V gene segment and a J gene segment was required. A rearrangement was called productive if the CDR3 had no stop codons and remained in frame with V and J, and every other rearrangement was called non-productive. Following IMGT convention, CDR3 was defined as the stretch from the second conserved V-encoded cysteine to the conserved J-encoded phenylalanine. In an earlier analysis of roughly 610 of the donors, sequences lacking an unambiguous match to a single V gene segment were excluded. An earlier analysis of a few hundred of the donors called V segments functional above 56.7% productive rearrangements and segregating when the between-donor standard deviation exceeded 5%. A statistical classification framework was developed to diagnose cytomegalovirus status using the catalog of TCR beta chain sequences. In a later analysis, TCR nucleotide sequences were compared against IMGT/GENE-DB human TR gene sequences so that V and J genes could be assigned. In a later analysis, CDR3 sequences and most-parsimonious VDJ recombination scenarios were assigned using the TCRdist pipeline. In a later analysis, each TCR beta chain was defined by its CDR3 amino acid sequence together with its V-gene family, and reads lacking a unique V-gene family were excluded. As a way to deal with suspected cross-contamination and a sequencing artifact, a later analysis dropped roughly 600 nucleotide sequences that were highly shared and had low generation probability. A later analysis calculated a clonal expansion index for each public chain from normalized within-repertoire ranks of inferred template counts. In a later analysis, generation probabilities were computed using a VDJ recombination model fitted to out-of-frame rearrangements, and the results were checked against IGoR. In a later analysis, hypergeometric tests were used to score TCR-TCR, TCR-HLA and TCR-CMV co-occurrence, with a repertoire-size bias correction applied to TCR pairs. To estimate false discovery rates, a later analysis permuted the HLA or CMV assignments 20 times. In a later analysis, co-occurring TCRs were grouped using DBSCAN, with TCRdist sequence similarity added in when clustering inside HLA-allele-positive subsets. For co-occurrence clustering, repertoires with fewer than 30,000 or more than 120,000 public chains were excluded, along with five or six repertoires with anomalous nucleotide sharing. The source is immuneACCESS, and TCRdb retained only in-frame sequences with V and J called. Part of the clones is not carried over; for the studies checked, unresolved V genes explain less than half of this, and the remainder is unexplained. That table is the source of V, J and clone size, and D and trimming were worked out from the DNA. This sample holds 140,000 to 150,000 clones; 73% were observed only once. The ten biggest clones cover approximately 1.8% of the sample.

Sample: PBMCs. The sequence is built from TRBV2 and TRBJ2-3; tentative D gene TRBD2, with 5 bases matching. This receptor was taken from a woman between 18 and 30 years old in good health and CMV-seronegative. CDR3 region: CASSGLAPDTQYF. Here is the DNA: TGTGCCAGCAGCGGCTTAGCGCCAGATACGCAGTATTTT.